The clone carrying this T cell receptor (beta chain) was seen at least ten times. What it recognizes is unknown. The data were obtained in a study of regulatory T cells in long-lasting Graves disease. Whole-study context: Persistent Graves' disease required over 5 years of antithyroid drugs and positive TSH receptor antibodies.

CDR1 is SQVTM, CDR2 ANQGSEA, per germline. The CDR3 runs to 12 residues. V was pared by 4 bases and J by 1 base, with 7 bases between. The time point here: persistent/refractory GD, antithyroid drugs over 5 years with positive TRAb. Generation of the TCR library employed RNA extracted from PBMCs. Arm-PCR with iRepertoire HTBI primers amplified the CDR3 regions for these TCR beta libraries. Via MiXCR, TCRdb re-called the multiplex PCR reads, giving one row per CDR3 protein. The data hold over 450,000 distinct CDR3 sequences, with around a fifth observed a single time. Study-wide results and limits: Persistent Graves' cases showed lower TCR diversity than newly diagnosed cases. Peripheral blood alone, not thyroid tissue, underwent study. Segments TRBV28, TRBJ1-2 and TRBJ2-5 showed preferential usage in persistent disease.

The source was peripheral blood mononuclear cells (PBMCs), collected when the disease was refractory, from a patient treated with antithyroid drugs. The chain carries TRBV29-1 and TRBJ1-1; D is ambiguous. The TCR sequence derives from a female donor with Graves disease. CDR3 sequence: CSVGRANTEAFF. CDR3 DNA sequence: TGCAGCGTTGGGAGAGCGAACACTGAAGCTTTCTTT.